This T cell receptor (beta chain) was sequenced in a study of PD-L1 blockade in urothelial cancer. Study-level background: Administration of atezolizumab to patients began at some point between 2013 and 2015, at 1,200 mg intravenously every 3 weeks. T cell content in blood samples showed a median of about 150,000.

The protocol was immunoSEQ multiplex PCR, while the TCRdb copy is restricted to in-frame clones and leaves out a portion. The sample gives 60,000 to 65,000 clones, 81% of which show up once; 2.5% to 3.5% is in the top ten. The time point here: pretreatment peripheral blood. Study-wide findings and caveats: In blood at 3 weeks, tumor-associated clones expanded more among patients with durable benefit.

Germline CDR1 is SGHRS and CDR2 is YFSETQ. Trimming pared 4 bases from V and 2 bases from J, leaving 12 bases between. The CDR3 extends over 14 amino acids. On this clone: Antigen: not known. Other DNA sequences of this sample code for an identical CDR3.

This sequence originates from a man aged 65-85 years with urothelial cancer. Sequencing was performed on PBMCs, taken around atezolizumab (anti-PD-L1) treatment. The J gene is TRBJ1-1, the V gene TRBV5-1, with TRBD1 as a possible D gene (6 bases). The CDR3 protein is CASSPRTANTEAFF. DNA for the CDR3: TGCGCCAGCAGCCCAAGGACAGCCAACACTGAAGCTTTCTTT.